Detailed here is one TCR beta chain. The specificity of this receptor is unknown. Per-nucleotide qualities are absent, and no much larger clonotype sits a single base away. This specimen belongs to a study of blood T cell repertoires in COVID-19 (dated by TCRdb to the early 2020s). About the investigation overall: The collaborator samples originated in the United States, Italy and Spain and spanned the acute and convalescent phases of COVID-19. The material from the prospective study consisted of cDNA or gDNA derived from T cells, B-cell-depleted T cells, or PBMCs. Subjects who had been exposed to COVID-19, were actively infected with it, or had recovered from it provided the deeply sampled blood TCRbeta repertoires that made up the dataset. A freely available public database, intended as a resource for researchers studying the immune response to SARS-CoV-2, is where the repertoires were released. Samples were obtained from the ongoing ImmuneRACE study (first 160 participants) and from 1,200 or so subjects provided by 6 global collaborators. A de-identified subject ID, COVID-19 status, age in years and sex were almost always included in the sample metadata. Where available, HLA class I and class II types were taken from metadata supplied by the sample provider and were not determined by assay-based typing. Beyond this particular receptor, the publication reports: Clinical and demographic metadata were provided uncurated, with the amount varying by source and participant.

From V the trimming removes 10 bases and from J it removes 8 bases, while the gene matches leave 15 bases of the junction unaccounted for. Measured from the cysteine to the phenylalanine, the CDR3 is 13 residues long. The only DNA kept is the CDR3, 39 bases in frame from the first base. Via the germline V gene (reference sequence), CDR1 is SGHKS and CDR2 YYEKEE. Participants in the prospective study were aged roughly 18 to 100 years, lived in some 24 United States geographic areas, and enrolled through a virtual design. In the prospective study, cohorts were assigned on the basis of participant-reported clinical history obtained from a screening survey and a study questionnaire. For ImmuneRACE Cohort 3, a participant was defined as recovered based on two consecutive negative NP/OP PCR tests, clearance by a healthcare professional, or resolution of symptoms. Mobile phlebotomists in the prospective study collected whole blood, serum and a nasopharyngeal or oropharyngeal swab from every participant. Over a roughly 2-month period, participants in the prospective study had the option of providing additional blood draws and questionnaires. Before DNA extraction, prospective study blood samples were shipped either frozen or at room temperature.

TCRbeta CDR3 regions were amplified from genomic DNA using the immunoSEQ Assay, a bias-controlled multiplex PCR. The original pipeline was this. Within the assay, amplification of reference gene primers was used to estimate how many nucleated cells each sample contained. To quantify the absolute abundance of each unique TCRbeta CDR3 rearrangement, sequence reads were collapsed and filtered. For each sample, productive Simpson clonality was calculated as the square root of Simpson's diversity index over productive rearrangements. TCRdb provides this immuneACCESS table in a form limited to in-frame rearrangements. Some clones are lacking; in checked studies, under half of them reflect an unresolved V gene, and why the rest are absent is not known. D and trimming come from the DNA, and the V and J calls and clone size come from that table. This sample is represented by approximately 270,000 clones; over 75% of them were singletons. In total, the top ten clones hold around 2% of the sample.

The source of this sequence is a woman in her fifties or sixties who had recovered from COVID-19. The chain was built from TRBV5-5 and TRBJ2-7; the central 7 bases match TRBD1. Sequenced input: PBMCs or T cells enriched from blood (not recorded which). The CDR3 protein sequence reads: CASSRDSLLQQYF. The sequenced DNA: TGTGCCTCATCCCGGGACAGTCTCCTCCAGCAGTACTTC.